Listed here are 10 T cell receptor beta chains from one sample, sequenced in a study of T cells in Graves' hyperthyroidism and ophthalmopathy. TCR beta CDR3 regions were amplified from RNA. The HTBI primer set drove a first-round RT-PCR of the TCR CDR3. One entry per CDR3 protein, called by TCRdb with MiXCR from the multiplex PCR reads. The data contain about 350,000 distinct CDR3 sequences, about 15% of them seen just once; the ten biggest clones take up under 30%. The sequencing sample was made of blood. The origin of the receptors is a woman younger than 45 with Graves' hyperthyroidism.

This chain uses TRBV6-2 or TRBV6-3 with TRBJ1-3; a possible D gene is TRBD1 (6 bases). The germline V gene encodes CDR1 MNHEY and CDR2 SVGEGT. The CDR3 loop spans 15 amino acids. V shed 7 bases and J shed 4 bases, with 17 bases lying between them. CDR3 in DNA: TGTGCCAGCACCCCTCGGGGGGCTAGAGGAAACACCATATATTTT. Translated, it gives CASTPRGARGNTIYF.

The sample holds many counts of this clonotype. The chain carries TRBV2 and TRBJ2-5; the match to TRBD2 covers 9 bases. Trimming took 2 bases from V and 3 from J; bases not matched to a gene: 7. Germline CDR1 SNHLY, CDR2 FYNNEI. The length of the CDR3 is 16 residues. The CDR3 nucleotides are TGTGCCAGCAGTGAACTCTGGCTAGCGGGAAAAGAGACCCAGTACTTC. Translating gives CASSELWLAGKETQYF.

The rearrangement joins TRBV9 to TRBJ2-3; perhaps TRBD2 as D (6 bases). The germline V gene has CDR1 SGDLS and CDR2 YYNGEE. The CDR3 spans 15 residues. The germline V and J ends were trimmed by 0 bases and 0 bases, with 8 bases remaining between them. CDR3 nucleotide sequence: TGTGCCAGCAGCGTAGGGGGGGTGAGCACAGATACGCAGTATTTT. It codes for CASSVGGVSTDTQYF.

The table lists this clonotype with many counts. This rearrangement joins TRBV2 to TRBJ1-5, with D uncertain. The CDR3 extends over 15 amino acids. In germline, CDR1 is SNHLY, CDR2 FYNNEI. The V and J ends lost 0 bases and 9 bases respectively, with 15 bases between them. The CDR3 DNA reads as TGTGCCAGCAGTGAAGCGCGGAGGGATCTGGGGCCCCAGCATTTT. This encodes CASSEARRDLGPQHF.

This clonotype was observed many times. This chain uses TRBV27 with TRBJ2-3; D gene uncertain. The V gene's germline CDR1 is MNHEY and CDR2 SMNVEV (reference sequence). The CDR3 has 15 amino acids. Trimming removed 4 bases from V and 4 bases from J, with 15 bases in between. CDR3 amino acids: CASSYGPFGPDTQYF. In DNA, the CDR3 is TGTGCCAGCAGTTATGGACCTTTTGGCCCAGATACGCAGTATTTT.

This clonotype was seen many times. The chain carries TRBV20-1 and TRBJ1-2, with a tentative D call TRBD1 (6 bases). The germline gives CDR1 DFQATT, CDR2 SNEGSKA (reference sequence). The V end lost 3 bases, the J end lost 3 bases, and 14 bases lay between the germline ends. The length of the CDR3 is 14 residues. This chain's CDR3 is CSASFPQGDYGYTF. The CDR3 DNA sequence: TGCAGTGCTAGTTTCCCACAGGGCGACTATGGCTACACCTTC.

This clonotype appeared a few times. The chain uses TRBV28 and TRBJ1-5; weak D call: TRBD1 (5 bases). The CDR3 length is 13 residues. Trimming took 4 bases from V and 6 from J, leaving 10 bases between them. In germline, CDR1 is MDHEN, CDR2 SYDVKM. The CDR3 DNA sequence: TGTGCCAGCAGTTGGGGGGGGGGTCAGCCCCAGCATTTT. Its protein product is CASSWGGGQPQHF.

The genes are TRBV20-1 and TRBJ2-2; 10 bases are a match to TRBD1. Germline values: CDR1 DFQATT, CDR2 SNEGSKA (reference sequence). J gave up 4 bases and V 6 bases, and 11 bases lay outside the gene matches. The CDR3 is 16 amino acids. This CDR3 reads CSARQGARDSTGELFF. CDR3 nucleotide sequence: TGCAGTGCCAGACAGGGGGCGCGGGATAGCACCGGGGAGCTGTTTTTT.

This clonotype was recorded many times. The chain uses TRBV29-1 and TRBJ2-1; D unresolved. Germline V gene lookup returns CDR1 SQVTM and CDR2 ANQGSEA. V was cut by 6 bases and J by 0 bases, with 9 bases left in between. This CDR3 is built from 13 residues. CDR3 in amino acids: CSVYSYSYNEQFF. In nucleotides, the CDR3 is TGCAGCGTATATTCCTACTCCTACAATGAGCAGTTCTTC.

Many counts were recorded for this clonotype. This chain joins TRBV28 and TRBJ2-7, with D possibly matching TRBD2 (5 bases). V was pared by 6 bases and J by 0 bases, with 18 bases between. The length of the CDR3 is 16 residues. Germline V lookup: CDR1 MDHEN, CDR2 SYDVKM. The CDR3 region has the DNA TGTGCCAGCAGCCCGCCGTCGAGGGTCCTCTCCTACGAGCAGTACTTC. This encodes CASSPPSRVLSYEQYF.